This T cell receptor beta chain was identified during a study of CD8 T cells in ankylosing spondylitis. Study observations and caveats: Reportedly, significant enrichment of disease-linked clones occurred in matched ankylosing spondylitis synovial fluid. Peripheral blood held disease-linked clones only at relatively low frequency, and these were CD8+. Fewer than 10 highly homologous variants made up a TCR beta motif that seemed to typify ankylosing spondylitis blood.

Each CDR3 protein gets one entry after TCRdb re-called the 5' RACE reads with MiXCR. Among 200,000 to 250,000 distinct CDR3 sequences listed, 9.5% to 12% were seen once. In this sample, this clonotype turned up a few times. Its antigen is as yet unknown. Sequenced material: blood, either unsorted or a sorted T cell fraction (not recorded which). This sequence originates from a male donor with ankylosing spondylitis or in good health (not recorded which).

The CDR3 DNA follows: TGTGCCAGCAGTGGGGGGCCCCGGCCCCAGCATTTT. It codes for CASSGGPRPQHF. The chain joins TRBV28 to TRBJ1-5, with a possible D match to TRBD1 (6 bases). Germline lookup yields CDR1 MDHEN and CDR2 SYDVKM. The CDR3 extends over 12 amino acids. Trimming removed 5 bases from V and 9 bases from J, with 11 bases in between.